The T cell receptor (beta chain) described here comes from a study of OX40 agonist ivuxolimab in advanced cancers. Study at large: Patients receiving dose escalation had hepatocellular carcinoma, melanoma, renal cell or head and neck cancer.

TCRdb's copy holds only in-frame clones and misses some; the assay was immunoSEQ multiplex PCR. The sample contains 66,000 or so clones, roughly 90% of which appear only once. This CDR3 is built from 13 residues. The ends were cut back, 7 bases at V and 3 bases at J, with 13 bases in the middle. Germline-derived CDR1 and CDR2 are SNHLY and FYNNEI. Points on this clone: The antigen is unknown.

Overall study findings and caveats: Expanded clones were, on average, more numerous in CD8+ T cells than in CD4+. At 0.1 to 3.0 mg/kg and by week 6, clonal expansion occurred in CD4+ and CD8+ blood T cells.

This TCR was sampled from an adult with an advanced solid tumor such as melanoma, head and neck, liver or kidney cancer. Sequenced material: CD4+ or CD8+ T cells sorted from blood, taken in a trial of the OX40 agonist ivuxolimab. The chain has TRBV2 and TRBJ2-7, with a tentative D call TRBD1 (6 bases). CDR3 sequence (DNA): TGTGCCAGCACCGGTCCGGACAGCTACGAGCAGTACTTC. It is translated as CASTGPDSYEQYF.